This entry features one T cell receptor (beta chain) sequence. Its specificity is unknown. This entry is derived from a study of T cell repertoires and HLA-DP antigens. As for the study in general: CD4+ T cells were cocultured with HeLa cells expressing HLA-DP.

This table comes from immunoSEQ multiplex PCR, and its TCRdb copy is limited to in-frame clones, with some not included. The table has about 73,000 clones, about 82% seen once. The CDR3 length is 15 residues. CDR1 is MNHNS and CDR2 is SASEGT in the germline V gene. Trimming took 7 bases from V and 3 from J; bases not matched to a gene: 10. General study points: Total CD4+ responders were stimulated by HeLa antigen-presenting cells. Naive and memory CD4+ cells were analysed together, not apart.

The chain links TRBV6-1 to TRBJ2-3, with 7 bases lining up with TRBD2. The specimen sequenced was CD4+ T cells from PBMCs. The sequence derives from a man aged 55 to 69 in good health and CMV-seronegative. The CDR3 sequence is CASTNGGGTTDTQYF. CDR3 DNA: TGTGCCAGCACCAATGGGGGAGGGACTACAGATACGCAGTATTTT.